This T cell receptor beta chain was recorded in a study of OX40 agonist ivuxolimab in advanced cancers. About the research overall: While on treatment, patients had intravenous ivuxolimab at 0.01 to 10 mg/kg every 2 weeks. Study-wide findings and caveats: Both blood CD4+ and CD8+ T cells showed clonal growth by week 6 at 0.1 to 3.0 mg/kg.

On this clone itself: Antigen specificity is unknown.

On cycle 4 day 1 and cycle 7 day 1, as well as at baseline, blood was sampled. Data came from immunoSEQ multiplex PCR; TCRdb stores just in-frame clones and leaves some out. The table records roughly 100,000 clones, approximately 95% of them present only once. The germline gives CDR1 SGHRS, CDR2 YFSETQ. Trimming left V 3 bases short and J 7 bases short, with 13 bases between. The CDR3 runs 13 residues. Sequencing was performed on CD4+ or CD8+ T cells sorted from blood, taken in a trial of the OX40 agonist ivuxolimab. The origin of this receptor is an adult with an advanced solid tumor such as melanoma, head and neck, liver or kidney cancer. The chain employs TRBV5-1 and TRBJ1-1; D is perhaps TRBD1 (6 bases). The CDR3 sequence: CASSSDRSYEAFF. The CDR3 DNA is TGCGCCAGCAGCTCCGACAGGAGCTATGAAGCTTTCTTT.